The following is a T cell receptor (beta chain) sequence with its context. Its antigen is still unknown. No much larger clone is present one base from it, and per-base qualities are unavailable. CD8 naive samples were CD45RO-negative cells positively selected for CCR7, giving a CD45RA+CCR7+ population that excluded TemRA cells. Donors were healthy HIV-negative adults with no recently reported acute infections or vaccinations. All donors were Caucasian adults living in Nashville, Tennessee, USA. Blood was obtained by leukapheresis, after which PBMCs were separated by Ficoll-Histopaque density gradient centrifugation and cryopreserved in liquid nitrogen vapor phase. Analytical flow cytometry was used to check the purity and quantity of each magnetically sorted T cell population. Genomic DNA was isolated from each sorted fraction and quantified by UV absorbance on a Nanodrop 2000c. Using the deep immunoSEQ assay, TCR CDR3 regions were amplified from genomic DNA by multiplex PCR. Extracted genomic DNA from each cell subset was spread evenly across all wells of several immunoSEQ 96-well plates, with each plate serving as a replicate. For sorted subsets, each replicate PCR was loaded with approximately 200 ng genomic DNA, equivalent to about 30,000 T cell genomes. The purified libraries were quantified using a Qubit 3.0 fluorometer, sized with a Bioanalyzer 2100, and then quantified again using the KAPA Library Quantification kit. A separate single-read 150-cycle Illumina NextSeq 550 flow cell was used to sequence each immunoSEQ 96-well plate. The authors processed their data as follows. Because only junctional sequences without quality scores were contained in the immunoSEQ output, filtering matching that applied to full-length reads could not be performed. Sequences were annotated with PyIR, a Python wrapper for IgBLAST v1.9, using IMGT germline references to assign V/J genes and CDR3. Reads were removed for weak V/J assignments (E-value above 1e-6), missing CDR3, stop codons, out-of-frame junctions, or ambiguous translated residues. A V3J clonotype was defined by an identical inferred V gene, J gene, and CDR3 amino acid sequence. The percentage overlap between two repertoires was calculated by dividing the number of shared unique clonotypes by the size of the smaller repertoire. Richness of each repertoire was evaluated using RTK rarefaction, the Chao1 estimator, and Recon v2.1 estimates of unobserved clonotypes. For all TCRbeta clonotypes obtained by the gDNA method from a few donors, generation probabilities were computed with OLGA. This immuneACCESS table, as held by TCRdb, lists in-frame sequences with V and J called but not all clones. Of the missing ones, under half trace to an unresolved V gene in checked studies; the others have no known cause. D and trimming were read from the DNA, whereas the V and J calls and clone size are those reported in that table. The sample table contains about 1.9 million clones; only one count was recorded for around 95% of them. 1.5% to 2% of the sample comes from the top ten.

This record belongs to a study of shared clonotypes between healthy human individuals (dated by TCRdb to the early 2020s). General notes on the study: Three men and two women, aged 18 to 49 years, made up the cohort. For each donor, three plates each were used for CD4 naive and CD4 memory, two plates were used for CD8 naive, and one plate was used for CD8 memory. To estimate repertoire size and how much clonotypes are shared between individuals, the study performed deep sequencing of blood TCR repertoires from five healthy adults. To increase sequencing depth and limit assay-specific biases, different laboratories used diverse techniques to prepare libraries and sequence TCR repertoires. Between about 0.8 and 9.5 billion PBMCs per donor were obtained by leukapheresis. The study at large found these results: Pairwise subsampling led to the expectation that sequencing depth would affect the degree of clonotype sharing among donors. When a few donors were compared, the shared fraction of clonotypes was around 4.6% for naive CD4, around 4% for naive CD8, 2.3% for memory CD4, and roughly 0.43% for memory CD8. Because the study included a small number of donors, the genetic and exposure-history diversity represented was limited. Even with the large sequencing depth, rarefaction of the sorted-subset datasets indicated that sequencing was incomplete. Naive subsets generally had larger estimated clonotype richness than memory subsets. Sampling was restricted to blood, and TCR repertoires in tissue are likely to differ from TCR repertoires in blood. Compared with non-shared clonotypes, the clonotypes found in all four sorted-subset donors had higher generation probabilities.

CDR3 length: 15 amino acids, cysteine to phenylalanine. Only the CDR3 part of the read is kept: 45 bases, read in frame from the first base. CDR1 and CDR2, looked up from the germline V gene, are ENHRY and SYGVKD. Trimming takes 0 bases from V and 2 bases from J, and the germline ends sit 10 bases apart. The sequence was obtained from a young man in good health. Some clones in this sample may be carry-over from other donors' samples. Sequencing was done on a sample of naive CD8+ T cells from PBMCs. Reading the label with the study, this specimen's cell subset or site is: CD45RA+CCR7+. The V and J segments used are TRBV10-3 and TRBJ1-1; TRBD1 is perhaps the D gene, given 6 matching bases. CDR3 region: CAISESGGGNTEAFF. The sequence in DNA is TGTGCCATCAGTGAGTCGGGAGGGGGAAACACTGAAGCTTTCTTT.